The 28 T cell receptor beta chains listed next were all sequenced from one sample in a study of identifying expanded T cells in peripheral blood. Clones were read by immunoSEQ multiplex PCR, and TCRdb kept only the in-frame ones, dropping some. The top ten hold around 5.6% of the sample, which has about 90,000 clones, about 90% seen once. The source material was blood. The source is a person between 18 and 69 years old in good health.

This clone was observed once. This chain links TRBV11-1 with TRBJ1-1, with TRBD1 matching over 8 bases. This CDR3 is built from 14 residues. Germline values: CDR1 SGHAT, CDR2 FQDESV (reference sequence). Trimming took 5 bases from V and 5 from J; bases not matched to a gene: 7. The CDR3 coding sequence is TGTGCCAGCAGCAAAGAAACAGGGGGTACTGAAGCTTTCTTT. Its translation is CASSKETGGTEAFF.

The CDR3 DNA is TGTGCCAGCAGCGCCCCCGGGCCACTAGAGACCCAGTACTTC. Translating gives CASSAPGPLETQYF. The rearrangement links TRBV5-6 to TRBJ2-5; D remains unclear. Between the trimmed V and J ends, which lost 4 bases and 4 bases, there was a span of 14 bases. This CDR3 is built from 14 residues. The germline V gene has CDR1 SGHDT and CDR2 YYEEEE.

The chain employs TRBV7-2 and TRBJ2-2; 15 bases agree with TRBD2. The CDR3 loop spans 16 amino acids. Germline-derived CDR1 and CDR2 are SGHTA and FQGNSA. After removal of 10 bases from V and 6 bases from J, the junction contained 9 bases not matched to a gene. Written as DNA, the CDR3 is TGTGCCACCCGAACCGGACTAGCGGGGGGGGCCGGGGAGCTGTTTTTT. This translates into CATRTGLAGGAGELFF.

This sequence joins TRBV19 and TRBJ2-3, with D unclear. V dropped 1 base and J dropped 3 bases, with 5 bases sitting between them. Germline values: CDR1 LNHDA, CDR2 SQIVND (reference sequence). CDR3 length: 13 amino acids. The chain's CDR3 is CASSIARTDTQYF. The CDR3 region has the DNA TGTGCCAGTAGTATAGCCCGAACAGATACGCAGTATTTT.

The rearrangement uses TRBV2 and TRBJ2-7, with D tentatively TRBD1 (6 bases). Trimming took off 6 bases at V and 0 bases at J, with 15 bases between the two ends. The CDR3 loop spans 15 amino acids. The germline CDR1 and CDR2 sequences are SNHLY and FYNNEI. CDR3 sequence: CASRAEDSNSYEQYF. The DNA of the CDR3 is TGTGCCAGCAGGGCAGAGGACAGCAACTCCTACGAGCAGTACTTC.

To note about this clone: This CDR3 is also generated by other DNA sequences in the sample. The chain couples TRBV7-9 to TRBJ1-1; 8 positions agree with TRBD1. Germline lookup yields CDR1 SEHNR and CDR2 FQNEAQ (reference sequence). The CDR3 is 14 amino acids. Trimming removed 3 bases from V and 8 bases from J; junction bases left unmatched: 8. CDR3: CASSFGQGGAEAFF. The CDR3, as DNA: TGTGCCAGCAGCTTCGGACAGGGAGGGGCGGAAGCTTTCTTT.

The chain employs TRBV10-1 and TRBJ2-3; D is ambiguous. V gave up 2 bases and J gave up 4 bases, with 4 bases separating them. This CDR3 has 12 amino acids. CDR1 and CDR2 (germline): WNHNN, SYGVQD (reference sequence). The CDR3 sequence: CASSEGSDTQYF. CDR3 bases: TGCGCCAGCAGTGAGGGTTCAGATACGCAGTATTTT.

The rearrangement links TRBV25-1 to TRBJ2-5; D call uncertain. V was cut by 4 bases and J by 2 bases, with 14 bases left in between. The CDR3 length is 15 residues. Germline CDR1 reads MGHDK; CDR2 reads SYGVNS. The DNA for the CDR3 is TGTGCCAGCAGTGTACAGTCTTCTATACAAGAGACCCAGTACTTC. As protein: CASSVQSSIQETQYF.

The V call is TRBV7-2, the J call TRBJ2-2; 12 bases agree with TRBD2. The CDR3 is made up of 14 amino acids. Losses at the gene ends were 6 bases for V and 7 bases for J; bases not matched to a gene: 3. Per the germline V gene, CDR1 is SGHTA and CDR2 is FQGNSA. The CDR3 is CASSRTSGVGELFF. DNA for the CDR3: TGTGCCAGCAGTCGGACTAGCGGGGTCGGGGAGCTGTTTTTT.

This chain joins TRBV6-5 and TRBJ1-1; the D is unclear. Germline CDR1 MNHEY, CDR2 SVGAGI. CDR3 size: 14 residues. Trimming left V 2 bases short and J 5 bases short, with 12 bases between. DNA for the CDR3: TGTGCCAGCAGTTACGTCGCGTCTTGGACTGAAGCTTTCTTT. Translating it yields CASSYVASWTEAFF.

V usage is TRBV21-1 and J usage is TRBJ2-2; whether TRBD1, the table's D call, matches the DNA was not checked. TRBV21-1 represents a pseudogene. The CDR3 length is 16 residues. CDR3 sequence (DNA): TGTGCCAGCAGCAAAAACAGGGCGAGAAGGACCGGGGAGCTGTTTTTT. Translating it yields CASSKNRARRTGELFF.

V usage is TRBV10-3 and J usage is TRBJ2-1; 15 positions match TRBD2. Germline lookup yields CDR1 ENHRY and CDR2 SYGVKD. The V gene end was trimmed by 2 bases and the J gene end by 3 bases; junction bases not matched to a gene: 8. This CDR3 contains 19 residues. In DNA form, the CDR3 reads TGTGCCATCAGTGAGCCCCCGGGACTAGCGGGGGGATTCTACAATGAGCAGTTCTTC. Its protein product is CAISEPPGLAGGFYNEQFF.

The chain combines TRBV19 with TRBJ2-5; TRBD2 is a possible D gene (6 bases). CDR1 is LNHDA, CDR2 SQIVND, per germline (reference sequence). This CDR3 contains 15 residues. V dropped 3 bases and J dropped 2 bases, with 13 bases sitting between them. The chain's CDR3 is CASSMAGTRQETQYF. CDR3 sequence (DNA): TGTGCCAGTAGTATGGCGGGAACTCGACAAGAGACCCAGTACTTC.

The J gene is TRBJ1-1, the V gene TRBV29-1, with 8 nucleotides matching TRBD1. Trimming took 7 bases from V and 0 from J; bases not matched to a gene: 4. The CDR3 loop spans 13 amino acids. Germline V gene lookup returns CDR1 SQVTM and CDR2 ANQGSEA. CDR3 nucleotides: TGCAGCGCTCTGGGACAGGTGAACACTGAAGCTTTCTTT. Translation: CSALGQVNTEAFF.

This chain links TRBV11-2 with TRBJ2-2; tentative D call: TRBD1 (7 bases). The V end was cut by 5 bases, the J end by 2 bases, with 18 bases between. The CDR3 runs to 17 residues. In germline, CDR1 is SGHAT, CDR2 FQNNGV. The CDR3 coding sequence is TGTGCCAGCAGCCCCTGGGGCGGGACAGCTAACACCGGGGAGCTGTTTTTT. Amino acids: CASSPWGGTANTGELFF.

To note about this clone: The sample carries other DNA sequences with the same CDR3. The gene calls are TRBV18 and TRBJ1-5, with D possibly being TRBD1 (6 bases). The CDR3 has 13 amino acids. Per the germline V gene, CDR1 is KGHSH and CDR2 is LQKENI. V lost 5 bases and J 3 bases, leaving 8 bases between the germline ends. CDR3 nucleotides: TGTGCCAGCTCAAGACAGGACAATCAGCCCCAGCATTTT. It specifies CASSRQDNQPQHF.

This clone was counted a few times. The V call is TRBV18, the J call TRBJ1-5, with unresolved D. The germline V gene encodes CDR1 KGHSH and CDR2 LQKENI. Deletions cut 5 bases from V and 4 bases from J, with 9 bases between. This CDR3 is 13 amino acids long. DNA of the CDR3: TGTGCCAGCTCAGCGACGGCAAATCAGCCCCAGCATTTT. It encodes CASSATANQPQHF.

V is TRBV2 and J is TRBJ1-1, with D tentatively TRBD1 (6 bases). Germline CDR1 SNHLY, CDR2 FYNNEI. The CDR3 loop spans 12 amino acids. V was shortened by 9 bases and J by 2 bases, with 10 bases between the two germline ends. In DNA form, the CDR3 reads TGTGCCAGGGGGACACTAAACACTGAAGCTTTCTTT. It translates to CARGTLNTEAFF.

This chain joins TRBV6-5 and TRBJ1-1; no reliable D call. This CDR3 spans 14 amino acids. CDR1 is MNHEY, CDR2 SVGAGI, per germline. V shed 4 bases and J shed 6 bases, with 15 bases lying between them. Here the CDR3 reads CASSLTLGQPEAFF. The CDR3 region has the DNA TGTGCCAGCAGTTTGACGTTGGGCCAACCTGAAGCTTTCTTT.

The CDR3 loop reads CASSLNGQDGYTF. In nucleotides, the CDR3 is TGTGCCAGCAGCTTAAACGGACAAGATGGCTACACCTTC. The J gene is TRBJ1-2, the V gene TRBV7-9; tentative D call: TRBD1 (5 bases). CDR1 and CDR2 from the germline V gene are SEHNR and FQNEAQ (reference sequence). The CDR3 has 13 amino acids. Trimming left V 2 bases short and J 6 bases short, with 10 bases between.

This chain links TRBV6-5 with TRBJ1-2; no reliable D call. CDR1 is MNHEY, CDR2 SVGAGI, per germline. The CDR3 runs 13 residues. V lost 2 bases and J lost 4, with 8 bases in between. CDR3 nucleotide sequence: TGTGCCAGCAGTTACAACAGTGCCTATGGCTACACCTTC. This translates into CASSYNSAYGYTF.

The V gene is TRBV11-2, the J gene TRBJ1-1, with 7 bases fitting TRBD1. Germline loops: CDR1 SGHAT, CDR2 FQNNGV. Unmatched junction bases numbered 9, after V lost 4 bases and J lost 7 bases. The CDR3 is made up of 14 amino acids. CDR3 in amino acids: CASSSKGGWGEAFF. In DNA, the CDR3 is TGTGCCAGCAGCTCAAAAGGGGGCTGGGGTGAAGCTTTCTTT.

This clone was counted once. This rearrangement joins TRBV25-1 to TRBJ1-2; tentatively, D is TRBD1 (5 bases). The germline V gene encodes CDR1 MGHDK and CDR2 SYGVNS. Trimming took 1 base from V and 2 from J, leaving 17 bases between them. This CDR3 has 17 amino acids. This CDR3 is CASSELGPIKPNYGYTF. The CDR3 DNA follows: TGTGCCAGCAGTGAATTGGGACCGATTAAACCGAACTATGGCTACACCTTC.

The rearrangement links TRBV7-9 to TRBJ1-2; 9 bases are shared with TRBD1. With 6 bases clipped from V and 1 base from J, the junction kept 6 bases outside the gene matches. Germline V gives CDR1 SEHNR, CDR2 FQNEAQ (reference sequence). The CDR3 runs to 15 residues. This CDR3 reads CASSPGQGINYGYTF. The CDR3 DNA follows: TGTGCCAGCAGTCCGGGACAGGGAATTAACTATGGCTACACCTTC.

The chain recombines TRBV4-3 with TRBJ2-7, with D possibly TRBD2 on 6 matching bases. Germline V gives CDR1 LGHNA, CDR2 YSLEER. The V end lost 4 bases, the J end lost 0 bases, and 13 bases lay between the germline ends. The CDR3 contains 15 residues. The CDR3 DNA reads TGCGCCAGCAGCCCCTCGGAGGGGCCCTCCTACGAGCAGTACTTC. It yields the protein CASSPSEGPSYEQYF.

In DNA form, the CDR3 reads TGTGCCAGCAGCCCCCGGGGCAGGGGATATTCCTACGAGCAGTACTTC. Translating it yields CASSPRGRGYSYEQYF. This sequence joins TRBV7-2 and TRBJ2-7; tentatively, D is TRBD1 (6 bases). V was shortened by 5 bases and J by 1 base, with 18 bases between the two germline ends. Germline V CDR1 and CDR2: SGHTA, FQGNSA. This CDR3 spans 16 amino acids.

The chain combines TRBV6-5 with TRBJ2-7; D unclear. This CDR3 is 14 amino acids long. Trimming cost V 0 bases and J 3 bases, with 9 bases left between them. The V gene's germline CDR1 is MNHEY and CDR2 SVGAGI. The CDR3 nucleotides are TGTGCCAGCAGTTACTCGAAGGAAATCTACGAGCAGTACTTC. Translating it yields CASSYSKEIYEQYF.

The chain employs TRBV7-8 and TRBJ2-7, with D possibly called TRBD1 or TRBD2 (6 bases each). Per the germline V gene, CDR1 is SGHVS and CDR2 is FQNEAQ. V lost 5 bases and J 0 bases, leaving 14 bases between the germline ends. The CDR3 is 15 residues long. This CDR3 is CASSPRRGPSYEQYF. The CDR3 DNA follows: TGTGCCAGCAGCCCGAGACGGGGGCCCTCCTACGAGCAGTACTTC.